The 20 T cell receptor beta chains below all came from one sample that was sequenced in a study of T-cell memory formation after mild COVID-19. TCRdb passed the 5' RACE reads through MiXCR, listing each CDR3 protein once. There are around 200,000 distinct CDR3 sequences in the sample; around 25% occur only once, and roughly an eighth lies in the top ten. The sequenced material came from PBMCs or a T cell subset sorted from them (not recorded which). The source is an adult woman who had mild COVID-19 (a few samples of this study predate the infection). Cell type and time point are not known.

This clonotype was picked up one time. One junction end does not reproduce the germline sequence, and a read error may be involved. The genes are TRBV20-1 and TRBJ2-3; D is uncertain. The CDR3 has 10 amino acids. Germline values: CDR1 DFQATT, CDR2 SNEGSKA (reference sequence). CDR3 region: CSARVSTPPF. The CDR3 nucleotides are TGCAGTGCTAGAGTATCGACCCCTCCATTT.

This chain joins TRBV6-1 and TRBJ2-7; tentatively, D is TRBD1 (8 bases). This CDR3 is built from 15 residues. Trimming pared 5 bases from V and 4 bases from J, leaving 18 bases between. CDR1 MNHNS and CDR2 SASEGT come from the germline V gene. The CDR3 bases are TGTGCCAGCAGTAGGGGGGGACAGGAGCCTTACGAGCAGTACTTC. It encodes CASSRGGQEPYEQYF.

The chain joins TRBV18 to TRBJ2-7; 7 nucleotides align to TRBD1. CDR3 length: 14 residues. V dropped 3 bases and J dropped 3; count of bases not matched to a gene: 5. The germline CDR1 and CDR2 sequences are KGHSH and LQKENI. The CDR3 bases are TGTGCCAGCTCACCGGGACAGCGAAACTACGAGCAGTACTTC. It translates to CASSPGQRNYEQYF.

This clonotype has just a few counts. CDR3 sequence reads: CASGLGEGLPNEQYF. CDR3 nucleotides: TGCGCCAGCGGACTGGGGGAGGGCCTCCCGAACGAGCAGTACTTC. The chain employs TRBV4-1 and TRBJ2-7; the match to TRBD2 covers 7 bases. CDR1 and CDR2 from the germline V gene are MGHRA and YSYEKL. The V and J ends lost 8 bases and 5 bases, in that order; junction bases with no gene match: 15. The CDR3 runs 15 residues.

This clonotype was counted a few times. The chain is built from TRBV7-9 and TRBJ2-7, with 8 bases fitting TRBD1. In germline, CDR1 is SEHNR, CDR2 FQNEAQ (reference sequence). The CDR3 covers 17 residues. V lost 3 bases, J lost 0 bases, and 10 bases stayed unmatched. The CDR3 loop reads CASSFTLGTGLSYEQYF. Written as DNA, the CDR3 is TGTGCCAGCAGCTTCACTCTAGGGACAGGCCTCTCCTACGAGCAGTACTTC. The full variable domain, completed using reference TRBV7-9 and TRBJ2-7, is DTGVSQNPRHKITKRGQNVTFRCDPISEHNRLYWYRQTLGQGPEFLTYFQNEAQLEKSRLLSDRFSAERPKGSFSTLEIQRTEQGDSAMYLCASSFTLGTGLSYEQYFGPGTRLTVT.

V and J are TRBV11-2 and TRBJ1-3; weak D call: TRBD1 (6 bases). Germline loops: CDR1 SGHAT, CDR2 FQNNGV. CDR3 size: 14 residues. V shed 8 bases and J shed 1 base, with 12 bases lying between them. The CDR3 nucleotides read TGTGCCAGCCGTGATACAGGGTCTGGAAACACCATATATTTT. Its translation: CASRDTGSGNTIYF.

The chain combines TRBV9 with TRBJ2-7; D gene unclear. Trimming left V 0 bases short and J 2 bases short, with 12 bases between. CDR1 and CDR2 (germline): SGDLS, YYNGEE. CDR3 length: 15 residues. The DNA of the CDR3 is TGTGCCAGCAGCGTAGGGCCCCACGAGACCTACGAGCAGTACTTC. Protein product: CASSVGPHETYEQYF.

This chain joins TRBV25-1 and TRBJ2-5, with 8 positions matching TRBD1. CDR3 length equals 17 residues. CDR1 and CDR2 from the germline V gene are MGHDK and SYGVNS. Trimming cost V 2 bases and J 5 bases; bases outside gene matches: 13. The DNA for the CDR3 is TGTGCCAGCAGTGAAAATCGGGTCAGGGGGCTGCGGGAGACCCAGTACTTC. Protein: CASSENRVRGLRETQYF. The full variable domain, completed using reference TRBV25-1 and TRBJ2-5, is EADIYQTPRYLVIGTGKKITLECSQTMGHDKMYWYQQDPGMELHLIHYSYGVNSTEKGDLSSESTVSRIRTEHFPLTLESARPSHTSQYLCASSENRVRGLRETQYFGPGTRLLVL.

The chain is built from TRBV20-1 and TRBJ2-7, with TRBD1 as a possible D gene (6 bases). Trimming left V 2 bases short and J 2 bases short, with 16 bases between. Per the germline V gene, CDR1 is DFQATT and CDR2 is SNEGSKA (reference sequence). The CDR3 has 15 residues. The CDR3 loop is CSARLQGQGTYEQYF. As DNA, the CDR3 is TGCAGTGCTAGACTCCAGGGACAAGGGACCTACGAGCAGTACTTC.

This clonotype was detected a few times. V usage is TRBV3-1 and J usage is TRBJ2-2, with D unresolved. The CDR3 is 13 amino acids. Trimming stripped 1 base from V and 3 bases from J, with 3 bases between. From germline, CDR1 is LGHDT and CDR2 YNNKEL (reference sequence). CDR3 sequence (DNA): TGTGCCAGCAGCCAAGCCTACACCGGGGAGCTGTTTTTT. It codes for CASSQAYTGELFF.

The chain joins TRBV7-2 to TRBJ2-3; 12 nucleotides match TRBD2. CDR1 is SGHTA, CDR2 FQGNSA, per germline. This CDR3 contains 18 residues. The ends lost 4 bases at V and 5 bases at J; junction bases unmatched: 13. The CDR3 DNA reads as TGTGCCAGCAGCTCCGCCTCTGGGACTAGCGGGCGGAGAGATACGCAGTATTTT. This sequence encodes CASSSASGTSGRRDTQYF.

This sequence joins TRBV4-1 and TRBJ1-2; D is uncertain. This CDR3 comprises 13 residues. V was cut by 0 bases and J by 4 bases, with 6 bases left in between. CDR1 and CDR2 (germline): MGHRA, YSYEKL. The CDR3 region has the DNA TGCGCCAGCAGCCAAGATCCCAGCTATGGCTACACCTTC. This translates into CASSQDPSYGYTF.

This clonotype was detected a few times. The chain links TRBV6-2 or TRBV6-3 to TRBJ1-1; no reliable D call. This CDR3 comprises 12 residues. The ends were cut back, 5 bases at V and 1 base at J, with 5 bases in the middle. Germline V gene sequence: CDR1 MNHEY, CDR2 SVGEGT. CDR3 sequence: CASSVPNTEAFF. DNA for the CDR3: TGTGCCAGCAGTGTTCCGAACACTGAAGCTTTCTTT.

The chain is built from TRBV20-1 and TRBJ2-1, with 8 nucleotides matching TRBD1. V was clipped by 0 bases and J by 7 bases; unmatched bases: 8. This CDR3 comprises 15 residues. From germline, CDR1 is DFQATT and CDR2 SNEGSKA (reference sequence). The CDR3 sequence is CSARDKTGAGNEQFF. DNA of the CDR3: TGCAGTGCTAGAGACAAGACAGGGGCCGGGAATGAGCAGTTCTTC.

This clonotype has more than one count but fewer than ten. J is TRBJ2-2 and V is TRBV4-3, with a tentative D call TRBD2 (6 bases). The CDR3 consists of 17 residues. Germline V CDR1 and CDR2: LGHNA, YSLEER. V was pared by 0 bases and J by 6 bases, with 17 bases between. CDR3 DNA sequence: TGCGCCAGCAGCCAAGATCGCGCGGGGCCCCCCCCCGGGGAGCTGTTTTTT. Protein sequence: CASSQDRAGPPPGELFF.

This clonotype showed up just a few times. V usage is TRBV7-2 and J usage is TRBJ2-7, with 15 positions matching TRBD2. The CDR3 is made up of 15 amino acids. The germline CDR1 and CDR2 sequences are SGHTA and FQGNSA. V gave up 5 bases and J gave up 9 bases; unmatched junction bases: 8. The CDR3 region has the DNA TGTGCCAGCAGCACGGGACTAGCGGGAGGCAGGGGGCAGTACTTC. It codes for CASSTGLAGGRGQYF.

This clonotype was detected a few times. The J gene is TRBJ2-1, the V gene TRBV9, with D maybe TRBD2 (5 bases). This CDR3 contains 18 residues. V lost 3 bases to trimming and J lost 6 bases, with 25 bases between them. Germline V gene lookup returns CDR1 SGDLS and CDR2 YYNGEE. As DNA, the CDR3 is TGTGCCAGCAGCGAAAACCGCCAAGCGCCCTCTGAGGGCAATGAGCAGTTCTTC. This encodes CASSENRQAPSEGNEQFF.

The chain couples TRBV6-2 or TRBV6-3 to TRBJ2-1, with 11 bases identical to TRBD2. The length of the CDR3 is 14 residues. The germline V gene has CDR1 MNHEY and CDR2 SVGEGT. J gave up 8 bases and V 6 bases, and 6 bases lay outside the gene matches. The CDR3 nucleotides are TGTGCCAGCAGGCTAGCGGGAGGTCGATATGAGCAGTTCTTC. It is translated as CASRLAGGRYEQFF.

The CDR3, as DNA: TGCAGTGCTAGTTCGGGGCGGATTCAGCACAATGAGCAGTTCTTC. Its translation: CSASSGRIQHNEQFF. The chain carries TRBV20-1 and TRBJ2-1; D possibly matches TRBD1 or TRBD2 (5 bases each). The germline V gene has CDR1 DFQATT and CDR2 SNEGSKA (reference sequence). V lost 3 bases to trimming and J lost 5 bases, with 17 bases between them. The CDR3 consists of 15 residues.

V and J are TRBV20-1 and TRBJ1-5, with 12 bases that match TRBD1. The CDR3 spans 14 residues. V dropped 6 bases and J dropped 6; count of bases not matched to a gene: 6. Germline loops: CDR1 DFQATT, CDR2 SNEGSKA (reference sequence). The CDR3 region is CSAGDRGRFQPQHF. As DNA, the CDR3 is TGCAGTGCGGGGGACAGGGGGCGCTTTCAGCCCCAGCATTTT.